The text below deals with one TCR beta chain. This table comes from immunoSEQ multiplex PCR, and its TCRdb copy is limited to in-frame clones, with some not included. The table records 85,000 to 100,000 clones, 87% of them present only once. The data were taken from a study of PD-L1 blockade in urothelial cancer. The time point here: pretreatment peripheral blood. A total of 1 to 8 samples per patient were collected pretreatment and on-treatment. The CDR3 loop spans 15 amino acids. J lost 6 bases, V lost 6 bases, and 7 bases had no gene match. Germline V lookup: CDR1 MDHEN, CDR2 SYDVKM. The genes are TRBV28 and TRBJ2-1, with TRBD2 matching over 11 bases. This specimen consisted of PBMCs, obtained around atezolizumab (anti-PD-L1) treatment. This sequence originates from a man between 60 and 75 years old with urothelial cancer. The CDR3 protein is CASSETSGNLNEQFF. The CDR3 region has the DNA TGTGCCAGCAGCGAGACTAGCGGGAATCTCAATGAGCAGTTCTTC.